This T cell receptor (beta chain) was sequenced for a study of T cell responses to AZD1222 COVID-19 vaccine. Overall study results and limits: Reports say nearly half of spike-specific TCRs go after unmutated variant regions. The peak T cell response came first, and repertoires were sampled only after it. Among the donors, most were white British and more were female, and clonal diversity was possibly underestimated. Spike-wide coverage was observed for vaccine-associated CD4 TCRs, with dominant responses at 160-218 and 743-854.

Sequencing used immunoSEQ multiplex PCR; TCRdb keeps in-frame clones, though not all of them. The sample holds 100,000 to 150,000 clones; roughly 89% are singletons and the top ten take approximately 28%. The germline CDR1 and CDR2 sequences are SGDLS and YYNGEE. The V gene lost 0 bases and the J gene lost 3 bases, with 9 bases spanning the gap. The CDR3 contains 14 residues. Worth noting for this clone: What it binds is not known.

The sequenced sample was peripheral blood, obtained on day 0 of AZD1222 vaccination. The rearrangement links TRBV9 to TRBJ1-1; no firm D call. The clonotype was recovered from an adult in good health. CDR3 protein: CASSVGLDDTEAFF. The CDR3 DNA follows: TGTGCCAGCAGCGTAGGACTAGACGACACTGAAGCTTTCTTT.